This TCR beta chain was documented in a study of control samples from healthy donors and cancer patients (dated by TCRdb to the early 2020s). Trimming costs V 1 base and J 3 bases, and their ends lie 9 bases apart. CDR1 MGHDK and CDR2 SYGVNS are derived from the germline V gene. The CDR3 sequence holds 14 residues, the cysteine and phenylalanine included. The only DNA kept is the CDR3, 42 bases in frame from the first base. Details on this clone: Its antigen has not been determined. Base qualities are not recorded, but no much larger clone differs from it by a single base.

Libraries were prepared through the immunoSEQ multiplex PCR assay. In its TCRdb copy, this immuneACCESS table keeps in-frame sequences only and misses some clones. Where compared with another copy, unresolved V genes explain less than half of these, and the others have no known cause. The sample data list tens of thousands of clones, and roughly 94% of these were observed just once. Clones ranked in the top ten supply around 4% of the sample. This chain is built from TRBV25-1 and TRBJ1-2, with a tentative D gene TRBD1 over 6 matching bases. Sequenced: blood. The receptor was derived from a young man in good health. For the CDR3, the sequence is CASSESGTYYGYTF. The DNA is as follows: TGTGCCAGCAGTGAATCCGGGACATACTATGGCTACACCTTC.